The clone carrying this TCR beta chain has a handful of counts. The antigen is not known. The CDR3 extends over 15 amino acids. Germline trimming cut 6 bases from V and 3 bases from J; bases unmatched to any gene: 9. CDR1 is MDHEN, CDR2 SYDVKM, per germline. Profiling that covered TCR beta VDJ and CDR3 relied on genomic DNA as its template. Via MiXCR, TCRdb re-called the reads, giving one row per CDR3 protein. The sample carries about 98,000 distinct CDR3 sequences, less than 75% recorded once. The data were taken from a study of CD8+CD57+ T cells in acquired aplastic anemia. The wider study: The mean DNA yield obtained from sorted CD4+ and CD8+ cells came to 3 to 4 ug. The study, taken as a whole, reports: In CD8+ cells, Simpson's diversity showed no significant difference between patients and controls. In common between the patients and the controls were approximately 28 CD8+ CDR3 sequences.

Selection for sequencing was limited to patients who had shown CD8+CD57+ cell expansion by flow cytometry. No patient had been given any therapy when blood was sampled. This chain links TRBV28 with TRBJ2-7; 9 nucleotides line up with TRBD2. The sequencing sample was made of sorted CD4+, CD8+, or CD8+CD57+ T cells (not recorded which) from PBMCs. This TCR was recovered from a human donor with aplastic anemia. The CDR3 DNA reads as TGTGCCAGCAGGCTACGTCTAGCGGGAATCTACGAGCAGTACTTC. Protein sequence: CASRLRLAGIYEQYF.